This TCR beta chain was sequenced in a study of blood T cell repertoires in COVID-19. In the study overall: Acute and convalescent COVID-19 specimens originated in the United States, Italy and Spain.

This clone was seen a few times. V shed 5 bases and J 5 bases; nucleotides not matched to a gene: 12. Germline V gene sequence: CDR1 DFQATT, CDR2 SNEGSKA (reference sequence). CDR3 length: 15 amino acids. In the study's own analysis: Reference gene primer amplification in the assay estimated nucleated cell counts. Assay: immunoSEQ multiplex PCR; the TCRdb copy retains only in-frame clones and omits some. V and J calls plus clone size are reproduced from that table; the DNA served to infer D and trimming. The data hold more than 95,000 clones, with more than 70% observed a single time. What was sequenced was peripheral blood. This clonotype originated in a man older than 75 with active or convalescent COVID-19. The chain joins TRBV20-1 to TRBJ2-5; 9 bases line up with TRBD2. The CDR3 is CSARGAGGPEETQYF. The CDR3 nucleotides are TGCAGTGCTCGTGGAGCGGGGGGCCCGGAGGAGACCCAGTACTTC.